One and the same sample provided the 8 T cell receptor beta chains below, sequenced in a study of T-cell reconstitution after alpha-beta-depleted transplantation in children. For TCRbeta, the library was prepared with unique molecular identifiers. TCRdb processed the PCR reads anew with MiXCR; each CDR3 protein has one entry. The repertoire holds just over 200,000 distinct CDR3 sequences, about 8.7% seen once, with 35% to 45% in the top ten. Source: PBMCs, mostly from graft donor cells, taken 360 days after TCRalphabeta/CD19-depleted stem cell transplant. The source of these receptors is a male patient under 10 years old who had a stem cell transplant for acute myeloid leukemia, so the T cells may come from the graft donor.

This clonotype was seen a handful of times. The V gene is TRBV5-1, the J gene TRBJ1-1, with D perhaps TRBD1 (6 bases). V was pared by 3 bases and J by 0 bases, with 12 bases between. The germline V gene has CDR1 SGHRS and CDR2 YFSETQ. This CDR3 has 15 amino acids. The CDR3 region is CASSWGGGLNTEAFF. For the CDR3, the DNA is TGCGCCAGCAGCTGGGGGGGCGGGCTGAACACTGAAGCTTTCTTT.

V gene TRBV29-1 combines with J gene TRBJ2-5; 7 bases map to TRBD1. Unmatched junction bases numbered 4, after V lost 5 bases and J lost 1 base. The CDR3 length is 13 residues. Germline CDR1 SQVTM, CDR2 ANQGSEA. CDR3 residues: CSVRGQAQETQYF. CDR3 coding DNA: TGCAGCGTTAGAGGACAGGCCCAAGAGACCCAGTACTTC.

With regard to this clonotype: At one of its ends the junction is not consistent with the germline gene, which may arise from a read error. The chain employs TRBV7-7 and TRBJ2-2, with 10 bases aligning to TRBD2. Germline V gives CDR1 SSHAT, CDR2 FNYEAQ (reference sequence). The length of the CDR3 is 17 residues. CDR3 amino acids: CASSFTSGVPWTGELFF. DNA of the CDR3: TGTGCTAGCAGCTTTACTAGCGGGGTCCCATGGACCGGGGAGCTGTTTTTT.

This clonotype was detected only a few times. The CDR3 nucleotides read TGTGCCAGCAGTTACCGCCCCGTCCACACCCAGGGGAGCACAGATACGCAGTATTTT. Encoded protein: CASSYRPVHTQGSTDTQYF. The chain is built from TRBV6-5 and TRBJ2-3, with D maybe TRBD1 (6 bases). Germline V gene sequence: CDR1 MNHEY, CDR2 SVGAGI. CDR3 size: 19 residues. V was trimmed by 2 bases and J by 0 bases, leaving 21 bases between them.

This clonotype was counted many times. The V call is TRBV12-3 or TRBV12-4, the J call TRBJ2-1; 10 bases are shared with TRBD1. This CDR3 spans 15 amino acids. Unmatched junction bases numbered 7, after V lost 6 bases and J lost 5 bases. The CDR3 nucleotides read TGTGCCAGCAGACCCGGGACAGGGGTTAACAATGAGCAGTTCTTC. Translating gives CASRPGTGVNNEQFF.

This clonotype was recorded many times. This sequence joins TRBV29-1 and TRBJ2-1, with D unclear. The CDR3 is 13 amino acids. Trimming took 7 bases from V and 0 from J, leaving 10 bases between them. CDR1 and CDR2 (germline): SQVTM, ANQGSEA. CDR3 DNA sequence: TGCAGCGCCCGGGCCTTCTCCTACAATGAGCAGTTCTTC. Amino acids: CSARAFSYNEQFF.

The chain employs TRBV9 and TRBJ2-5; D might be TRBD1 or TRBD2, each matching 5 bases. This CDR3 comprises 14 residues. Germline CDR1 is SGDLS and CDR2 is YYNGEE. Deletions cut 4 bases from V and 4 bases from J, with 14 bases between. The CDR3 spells CASSTSGHGETQYF. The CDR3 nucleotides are TGTGCCAGCAGCACCTCGGGGCATGGAGAGACCCAGTACTTC.

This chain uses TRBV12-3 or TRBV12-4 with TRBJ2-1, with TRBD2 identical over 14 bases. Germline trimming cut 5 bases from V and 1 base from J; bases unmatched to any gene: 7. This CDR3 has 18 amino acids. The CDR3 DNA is TGTGCCAGCAGTCCCGATGGACTAGCGGGAGGTTCCTACAATGAGCAGTTCTTC. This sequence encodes CASSPDGLAGGSYNEQFF.